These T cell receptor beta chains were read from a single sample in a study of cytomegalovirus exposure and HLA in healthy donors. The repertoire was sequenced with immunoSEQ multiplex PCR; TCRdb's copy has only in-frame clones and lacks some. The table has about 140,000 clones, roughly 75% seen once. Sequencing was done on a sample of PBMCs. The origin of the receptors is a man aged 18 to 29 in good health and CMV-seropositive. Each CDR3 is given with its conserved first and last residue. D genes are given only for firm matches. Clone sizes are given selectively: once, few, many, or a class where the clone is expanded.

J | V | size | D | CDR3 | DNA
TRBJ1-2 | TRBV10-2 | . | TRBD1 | CASKDREYGYTF | TGCGCCAGCAAGGACAGGGAATATGGCTACACCTTC
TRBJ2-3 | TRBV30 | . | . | CAVAFKTDRNTQYF | TGTGCCGTGGCCTTTAAGACAGACAGGAATACGCAGTATTTT
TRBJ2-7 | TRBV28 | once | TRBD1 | CASSIGDTGVREQYF | TGTGCCAGCAGTATAGGGGACACAGGGGTTCGCGAGCAGTACTTC
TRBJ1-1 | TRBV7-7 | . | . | CASSLRENTEAFF | TGTGCCAGCAGCTTAAGAGAGAACACTGAAGCTTTCTTT
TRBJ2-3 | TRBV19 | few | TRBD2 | CASRGSGRAADTQYF | TGTGCCAGTAGGGGTAGCGGGAGGGCAGCAGATACGCAGTATTTT
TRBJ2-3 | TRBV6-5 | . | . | CASSYSGGTDTQYF | TGTGCCAGCAGTTACTCCGGGGGCACAGATACGCAGTATTTT
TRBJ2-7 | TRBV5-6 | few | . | CASSLGGGDEQYF | TGTGCCAGCAGCTTGGGGGGCGGGGACGAGCAGTACTTC
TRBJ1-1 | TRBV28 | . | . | CASQLPRNTEAFF | TGTGCCAGCCAACTACCTCGGAACACTGAAGCTTTCTTT
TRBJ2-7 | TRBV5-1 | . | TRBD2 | CASSLRLAGVSYEQYF | TGCGCCAGCAGCCTCCGACTAGCGGGAGTCTCCTACGAGCAGTACTTC
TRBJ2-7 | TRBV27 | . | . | CASSLAPFYEQYF | TGTGCCAGCAGTCTAGCCCCCTTTTACGAGCAGTACTTC
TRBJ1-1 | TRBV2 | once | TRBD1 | CASRERTGGSTEAFF | TGTGCCAGCAGGGAGAGAACAGGGGGAAGTACTGAAGCTTTCTTT
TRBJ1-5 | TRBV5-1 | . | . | CASSLGGGASNQPQHF | TGCGCCAGCAGCTTGGGGGGGGGCGCTAGCAATCAGCCCCAGCATTTT
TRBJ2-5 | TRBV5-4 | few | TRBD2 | CASSLGLAGVQGTQYF | TGTGCCAGCAGCCTCGGACTAGCGGGAGTCCAGGGGACCCAGTACTTC
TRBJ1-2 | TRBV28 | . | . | CASSYQGWDTSGYTF | TGTGCCAGCAGTTATCAGGGGTGGGATACTAGTGGCTACACCTTC
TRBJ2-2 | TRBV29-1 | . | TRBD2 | CSAAPGTRVSGELFF | TGCAGCGCCGCCCCCGGGACTAGAGTGTCCGGGGAGCTGTTTTTC
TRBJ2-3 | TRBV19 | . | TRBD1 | CASSIRTGSPDTQYF | TGTGCCAGTAGTATTAGGACAGGGTCCCCAGATACGCAGTATTTT
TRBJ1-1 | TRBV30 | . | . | CAWSVTVNTEAFF | TGTGCCTGGAGCGTGACAGTGAACACTGAAGCTTTCTTT
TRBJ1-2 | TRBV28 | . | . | CASTINRLNYGYTF | TGTGCCAGCACCATAAACCGCCTAAACTATGGCTACACCTTC
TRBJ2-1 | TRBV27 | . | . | CASSLSRVNNEQFF | TGTGCCAGCAGTTTATCAAGAGTAAACAATGAGCAGTTCTTC
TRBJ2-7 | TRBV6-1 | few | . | CASSRDPRGDEQYF | TGTGCCAGCAGCAGAGATCCCAGGGGCGACGAGCAGTACTTC
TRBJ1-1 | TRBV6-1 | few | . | CASTRQGGTEAFF | TGTGCCAGCACAAGGCAGGGAGGCACTGAAGCTTTCTTT
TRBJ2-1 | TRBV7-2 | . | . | CASSLRSGQGKQFF | TGTGCCAGCAGCTTACGGAGCGGGCAAGGAAAGCAGTTCTTC
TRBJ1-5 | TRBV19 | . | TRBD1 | CASSIRQGARGNQPQHF | TGTGCCAGTAGTATCCGCCAGGGGGCAAGGGGCAATCAGCCCCAGCATTTT
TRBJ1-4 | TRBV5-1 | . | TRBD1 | CASPRGHGTGGFKLSVNNEKLFF | TGCGCCAGCCCGAGGGGCCACGGGACAGGGGGCTTTAAGTTATCCGTCAATAATGAAAAACTGTTTTTT
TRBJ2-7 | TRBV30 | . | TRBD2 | CAWSHSPTPGGYEQYF | TGTGCCTGGAGTCACTCACCCACACCGGGAGGGTACGAGCAGTACTTC
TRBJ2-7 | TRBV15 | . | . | CATSRDPEDFEQYF | TGTGCCACCAGCAGAGATCCCGAAGACTTCGAGCAGTACTTC
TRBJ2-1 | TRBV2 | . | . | CASSFAAYNEQFF | TGTGCCAGCAGTTTTGCGGCCTACAATGAGCAGTTCTTC
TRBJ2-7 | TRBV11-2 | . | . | CASSLDVGSEQYF | TGTGCCAGCAGCTTAGATGTCGGGTCCGAGCAGTACTTC
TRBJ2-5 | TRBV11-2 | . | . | CASSLPRRVVTRETQYF | TGTGCCAGCAGCTTACCCCGGCGTGTAGTAACGCGGGAGACCCAGTACTTC
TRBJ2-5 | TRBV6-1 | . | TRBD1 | CASSDRDWYQETQYF | TGTGCCAGCAGCGACAGGGATTGGTACCAAGAGACCCAGTACTTC
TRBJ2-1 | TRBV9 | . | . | CASSVWNRDNEQFF | TGTGCCAGCAGCGTATGGAACAGGGACAATGAGCAGTTCTTC
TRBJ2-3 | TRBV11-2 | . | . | CASSPRVADTQYF | TGTGCCAGCAGCCCGCGGGTTGCAGATACGCAGTATTTT
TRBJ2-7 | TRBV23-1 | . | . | CASSQSIVSLGPTGDEQYF | TGCGCCAGCAGTCAATCGATAGTATCTTTGGGCCCCACGGGGGACGAGCAGTACTTC
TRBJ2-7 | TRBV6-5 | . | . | CASSYGRGPYEQYF | TGTGCCAGCAGTTACGGCAGGGGACCCTACGAGCAGTACTTC
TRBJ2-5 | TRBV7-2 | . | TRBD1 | CASGGQGGQETQYF | TGTGCCAGCGGCGGACAGGGAGGTCAAGAGACCCAGTACTTC
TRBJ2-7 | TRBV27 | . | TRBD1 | CASSLLGQGHEQYF | TGTGCCAGCAGTTTATTGGGACAGGGCCACGAGCAGTACTTC
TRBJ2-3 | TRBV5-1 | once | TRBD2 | CASSFPGSGSIDTQYF | TGCGCCAGCAGCTTTCCGGGTAGCGGGAGTATTGATACGCAGTATTTT
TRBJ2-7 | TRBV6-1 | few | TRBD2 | CASSASSGTSYEQYF | TGTGCCAGCAGTGCGTCTAGCGGGACCTCATACGAGCAGTACTTC
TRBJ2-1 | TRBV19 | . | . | CASSMGVLRGGEEQFF | TGTGCCAGTAGTATGGGAGTTTTGAGGGGGGGGGAGGAGCAGTTCTTC
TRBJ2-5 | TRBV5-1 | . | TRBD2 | CASSGGTSGNLVETQYF | TGCGCCAGCAGCGGGGGGACTAGCGGAAACCTAGTGGAGACCCAGTACTTC
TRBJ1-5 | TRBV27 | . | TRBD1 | CASRTGGQPQHF | TGTGCCAGCAGGACAGGGGGACAGCCCCAGCATTTT
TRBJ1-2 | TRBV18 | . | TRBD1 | CASSPGQGTNYGYPF | TGTGCCAGCTCACCTGGACAGGGGACCAACTATGGCTACCCCTTC
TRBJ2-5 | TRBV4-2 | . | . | CASSQGLDPTSRETQYF | TGTGCCAGCAGCCAAGGTCTGGATCCGACTAGTCGGGAGACCCAGTACTTC
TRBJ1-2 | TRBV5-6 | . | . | CASSLVLAGPYYGYTF | TGTGCCAGCAGCTTGGTCCTGGCAGGGCCGTACTATGGCTACACCTTC
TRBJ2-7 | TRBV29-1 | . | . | CSVADKSYEQYF | TGCAGCGTTGCCGACAAATCCTACGAGCAGTACTTC
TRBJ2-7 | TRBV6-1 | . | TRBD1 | CASRTRTGAAYEQYF | TGTGCCAGCAGGACCCGGACAGGGGCGGCCTACGAGCAGTACTTC
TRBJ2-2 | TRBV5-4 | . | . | CASSPTASNTGELFF | TGTGCCAGCAGCCCGACAGCCTCGAACACCGGGGAGCTGTTTTTT
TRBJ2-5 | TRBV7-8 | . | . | CASSPRDFQETQYF | TGTGCCAGCAGCCCCCGGGACTTTCAAGAGACCCAGTACTTC
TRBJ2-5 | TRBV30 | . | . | CAWSVLDEQYF | TGTGCCTGGAGTGTACTCGATGAGCAGTACTTC
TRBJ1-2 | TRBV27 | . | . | CASSLSGRRDGYTF | TGTGCCAGCAGTTTATCGGGCAGGCGGGATGGCTACACCTTC
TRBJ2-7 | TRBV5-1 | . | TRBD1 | CASRLEQGAREQYF | TGCGCCAGCAGATTGGAACAGGGGGCGCGGGAGCAGTACTTC